Below are 13 T cell receptor beta chains sequenced from a single sample in a study of T cells in Graves' hyperthyroidism and ophthalmopathy. Amplification targeted TCR beta CDR3 regions from RNA transcripts. The HTBI set primed first-round TCR CDR3 RT-PCR. Using its own MiXCR run on the multiplex PCR reads, TCRdb lists one record per CDR3 protein. The data show 500,000 to 750,000 distinct CDR3 sequences, 15% to 17% seen once. The sequenced sample consisted of blood. The origin of the receptors is a woman in her twenties or thirties with Graves' hyperthyroidism.

There are many counts of this clonotype. This sequence joins TRBV12-3 or TRBV12-4 and TRBJ2-1; TRBD2 aligns across 13 bases. The CDR3 has 16 amino acids. With V trimmed by 3 bases and J by 9 bases, 8 bases remained unmatched. Here the CDR3 reads CASSFVAGLAGAEQFF. In DNA, the CDR3 is TGTGCCAGCAGTTTTGTCGCAGGACTAGCGGGAGCTGAGCAGTTCTTC.

J is TRBJ1-5 and V is TRBV5-5, with D possibly being TRBD1 (6 bases). Germline V gene sequence: CDR1 SGHKS, CDR2 YYEKEE (reference sequence). The V gene lost 2 bases and the J gene lost 6 bases, with 12 bases spanning the gap. The CDR3 sequence is 14 residues long. DNA of the CDR3: TGTGCCAGCAGCTTACAGGGTAGGTTTCAGCCCCAGCATTTT. Translating gives CASSLQGRFQPQHF.

In this sample, this clonotype turned up a few times. This rearrangement joins TRBV19 to TRBJ2-7, with D perhaps TRBD2 (6 bases). CDR3 length: 16 amino acids. V dropped 6 bases and J dropped 7 bases, with 25 bases sitting between them. The germline V gene encodes CDR1 LNHDA and CDR2 SQIVND (reference sequence). The CDR3 DNA sequence: TGTGCCAGTAGGAGTAATGGGGATCAACTAGCTAGGGAGCAGTACTTC. Its protein is CASRSNGDQLAREQYF.

This clonotype has a count of ten or more. The chain links TRBV27 to TRBJ2-2; D may match TRBD1 or TRBD2 (5 bases each). The CDR3 runs 18 residues. The germline gives CDR1 MNHEY, CDR2 SMNVEV (reference sequence). V was cut by 0 bases and J by 5 bases, with 19 bases left in between. In nucleotides, the CDR3 is TGTGCCAGCAGTTTATCGGGGGACGGGTTCGGGCCGACCGGGGAGCTGTTTTTT. This encodes CASSLSGDGFGPTGELFF.

This clonotype was seen once. V gene TRBV12-5 combines with J gene TRBJ2-7; TRBD1 is a possible D gene (5 bases). Trimming left V 1 base short and J 2 bases short, with 9 bases between. The germline V gene has CDR1 LGHNT and CDR2 FRNRAP. The CDR3 runs to 14 residues. CDR3 DNA: TGTGCTAGTGGTTTGGAAGCAGGGCCCTACGAGCAGTACTTC. Protein: CASGLEAGPYEQYF.

The chain recombines TRBV5-5 with TRBJ2-7; TRBD2 agrees at 7 bases. From germline, CDR1 is SGHKS and CDR2 YYEKEE (reference sequence). The J segment lost 6 bases and the V segment lost 0 bases, leaving 6 bases of the junction unmatched. CDR3 length equals 14 residues. This chain's CDR3 is CASSLVRESFEQYF. Written as DNA, the CDR3 is TGTGCCAGCAGCTTGGTGCGGGAGTCTTTCGAGCAGTACTTC.

This clonotype showed up many times. The chain couples TRBV6-1 to TRBJ1-1, with a tentative D call TRBD1 (5 bases). This CDR3 contains 15 residues. V was trimmed by 5 bases and J by 0 bases, leaving 13 bases between them. From germline, CDR1 is MNHNS and CDR2 SASEGT. The CDR3 spells CASSLTVEVNTEAFF. CDR3 in DNA: TGTGCCAGCAGTCTGACAGTGGAGGTGAACACTGAAGCTTTCTTT.

This clonotype was seen many times. The rearrangement links TRBV11-2 to TRBJ2-7; 7 positions match TRBD2. CDR1 is SGHAT, CDR2 FQNNGV, per germline. V dropped 7 bases and J dropped 0; count of bases not matched to a gene: 0. This CDR3 has 12 residues. CDR3 sequence (DNA): TGTGCCAGCACTAGCGGCTCCTACGAGCAGTACTTC. Its protein is CASTSGSYEQYF.

At least ten counts were recorded for this clonotype. This chain links TRBV20-1 with TRBJ2-7, with 7 bases fitting TRBD2. The germline V gene has CDR1 DFQATT and CDR2 SNEGSKA (reference sequence). This CDR3 has 12 amino acids. V shed 6 bases and J 3 bases; nucleotides not matched to a gene: 5. CDR3 sequence reads: CSASGTGYEQYF. The DNA of the CDR3 is TGCAGTGCAAGCGGGACCGGCTACGAGCAGTACTTC.

There are many counts of this clonotype. J is TRBJ2-1 and V is TRBV11-2; 8 bases align to TRBD1. The CDR3 consists of 13 residues. Per the germline V gene, CDR1 is SGHAT and CDR2 is FQNNGV. J lost 8 bases, V lost 1 base, and 1 base had no gene match. The CDR3 DNA follows: TGTGCCAGCAGCTTAGTACAGGGGGATGAGCAGTTCTTC. This sequence encodes CASSLVQGDEQFF. The full variable domain, completed using reference TRBV11-2 and TRBJ2-1, is EAGVAQSPRYKIIEKRQSVAFWCNPISGHATLYWYQQILGQGPKLLIQFQNNGVVDDSQLPKDRFSAERLKGVDSTLKIQPAKLEDSAVYLCASSLVQGDEQFFGPGTRLTVL.

The V and J genes are TRBV4-3 and TRBJ2-3, with D perhaps being TRBD1 or TRBD2 (5 bases each). Between the trimmed V and J ends, which lost 1 base and 3 bases, there was a span of 11 bases. The CDR3 contains 15 residues. Germline loops: CDR1 LGHNA, CDR2 YSLEER. The CDR3 nucleotides are TGCGCCAGCAGCCAAGGGGACCCCGGGACAGATACGCAGTATTTT. Protein: CASSQGDPGTDTQYF.

This clonotype has more than one count but fewer than ten. This chain joins TRBV3-1 and TRBJ2-7; the D gene is possibly TRBD2 (6 bases). Germline V gene sequence: CDR1 LGHDT, CDR2 YNNKEL (reference sequence). The V end lost 3 bases, the J end lost 6 bases, and 12 bases lay between the germline ends. The CDR3 is 13 amino acids. This CDR3 reads CASSQGTLSEQYF. DNA for the CDR3: TGTGCCAGCAGCCAGGGGACTTTGTCCGAGCAGTACTTC.

This clonotype was detected ten times or more. The chain joins TRBV7-2 to TRBJ2-3, with 7 bases lining up with TRBD2. The V segment lost 1 base and the J segment 3 bases; nucleotides outside the gene matches: 16. Germline V CDR1 and CDR2: SGHTA, FQGNSA. The CDR3 contains 19 residues. DNA of the CDR3: TGTGCCAGCAGCTTAGAGGTACGGGAGGCGTCGGGACCGACAGATACGCAGTATTTT. Protein product: CASSLEVREASGPTDTQYF.